This T cell receptor (beta chain) was profiled in a study of shared clonotypes between healthy human individuals. Findings and caveats of the study: The donor pool, a small one, limited the genetic and exposure-history diversity represented.

DNA input for the unsorted PBMC replicate PCRs was about 280 ng, some 31,000 T cell genomes. Profiling relied on immunoSEQ multiplex PCR, and the TCRdb table lists in-frame clones only, not all of them. Here the sample spans about 510,000 clones, 75% to 80% being singletons. A note on this clone: Its matching antigen is unknown.

Germline V CDR1 and CDR2: MDHEN, SYDVKM. CDR3 length equals 14 residues. The trim removed 8 bases at V and 8 bases at J, leaving 6 bases unmatched. The V gene is TRBV28, the J gene TRBJ2-3; TRBD2 matches 14 bases. The clonotype was recovered from a middle-aged woman in good health. Some clones in this sample may be carry-over from other donors' samples. The material sequenced was PBMCs. CDR3 bases: TGTGCCAGCCAGGGACTAGCGGGAGTGTCTACGCAGTATTTT. Residues: CASQGLAGVSTQYF.